This T cell receptor (beta chain) was profiled in a study of shared clonotypes between healthy human individuals. Produced via immunoSEQ multiplex PCR; TCRdb's table is partial and in-frame only. The sample yields approximately 500,000 clones, around 80% seen once. The CDR3 length is 15 residues. V was trimmed by 0 bases and J by 0 bases, leaving 8 bases between them. The V gene's germline CDR1 is SGHNT and CDR2 YYREEE (reference sequence). Sequencing used PBMCs. V gene TRBV5-4 combines with J gene TRBJ2-3; D unclear. The TCR comes from a woman between 35 and 50 years old in good health. Some clones in this sample may be carry-over from other donors' samples. CDR3 in amino acids: CASSLEWGSTDTQYF. As DNA, the CDR3 is TGTGCCAGCAGCTTGGAGTGGGGTAGCACAGATACGCAGTATTTT.